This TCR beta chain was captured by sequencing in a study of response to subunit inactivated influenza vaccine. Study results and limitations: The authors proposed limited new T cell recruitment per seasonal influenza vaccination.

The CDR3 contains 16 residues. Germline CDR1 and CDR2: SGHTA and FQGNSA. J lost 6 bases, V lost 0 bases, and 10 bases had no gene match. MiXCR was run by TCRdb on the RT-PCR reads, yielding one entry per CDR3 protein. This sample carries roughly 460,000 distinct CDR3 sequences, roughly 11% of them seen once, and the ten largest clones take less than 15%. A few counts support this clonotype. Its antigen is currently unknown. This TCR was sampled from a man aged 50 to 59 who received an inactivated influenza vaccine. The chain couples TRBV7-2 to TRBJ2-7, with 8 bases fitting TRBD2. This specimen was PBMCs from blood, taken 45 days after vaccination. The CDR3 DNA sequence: TGTGCCAGCAGCTTAGCCTCAGCGGGAGTAGGAGGCGAGCAGTACTTC. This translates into CASSLASAGVGGEQYF.